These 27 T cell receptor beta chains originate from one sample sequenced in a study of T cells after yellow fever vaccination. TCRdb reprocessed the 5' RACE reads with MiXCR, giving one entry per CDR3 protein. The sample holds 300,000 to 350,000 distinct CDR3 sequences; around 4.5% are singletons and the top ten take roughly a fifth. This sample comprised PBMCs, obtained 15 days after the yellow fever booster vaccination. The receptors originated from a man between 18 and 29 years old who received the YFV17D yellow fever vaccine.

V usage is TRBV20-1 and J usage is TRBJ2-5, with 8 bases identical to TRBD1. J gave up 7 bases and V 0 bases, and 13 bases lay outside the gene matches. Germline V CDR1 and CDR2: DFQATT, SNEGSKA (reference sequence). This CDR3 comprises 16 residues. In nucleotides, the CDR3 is TGCAGTGCTAGAGAGGGCGTTCTGACAGGGGTAACGACCCAGTACTTC. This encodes CSAREGVLTGVTTQYF.

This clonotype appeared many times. In DNA form, the CDR3 reads TGCGCCAGCAGCTTGGCCACTAACTATGGCTACACCTTC. As protein: CASSLATNYGYTF. This chain links TRBV5-1 with TRBJ1-2, with D unresolved. The V end lost 0 bases, the J end lost 0 bases, and 3 bases lay between the germline ends. CDR1 is SGHRS and CDR2 is YFSETQ in the germline V gene. The CDR3 covers 13 residues.

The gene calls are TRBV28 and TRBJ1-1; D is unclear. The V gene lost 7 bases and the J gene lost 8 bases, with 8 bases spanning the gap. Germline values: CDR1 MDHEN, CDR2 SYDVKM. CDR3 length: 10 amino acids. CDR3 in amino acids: CASTSGEAFF. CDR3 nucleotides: TGTGCCAGCACCAGCGGAGAAGCTTTCTTT. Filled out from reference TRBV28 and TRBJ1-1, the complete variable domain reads DVKVTQSSRYLVKRTGEKVFLECVQDMDHENMFWYRQDPGLGLRLIYFSYDVKMKEKGDIPEGYSVSREKKERFSLILESASTNQTSMYLCASTSGEAFFGQGTRLTVV.

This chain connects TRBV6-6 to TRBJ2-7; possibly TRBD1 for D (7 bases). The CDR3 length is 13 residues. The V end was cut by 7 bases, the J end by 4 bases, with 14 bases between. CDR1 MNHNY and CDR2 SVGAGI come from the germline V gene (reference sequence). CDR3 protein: CASKLQGTYEQYV. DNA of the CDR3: TGTGCCAGCAAACTACAGGGGACTTACGAGCAGTACGTC.

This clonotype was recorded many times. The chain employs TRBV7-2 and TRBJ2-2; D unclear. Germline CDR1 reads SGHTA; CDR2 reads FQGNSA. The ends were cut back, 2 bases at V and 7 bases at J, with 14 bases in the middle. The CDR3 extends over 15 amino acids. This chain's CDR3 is CASSLLYSPSGELFF. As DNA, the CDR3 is TGTGCCAGCAGCTTACTATACTCTCCGAGCGGGGAGCTGTTTTTT.

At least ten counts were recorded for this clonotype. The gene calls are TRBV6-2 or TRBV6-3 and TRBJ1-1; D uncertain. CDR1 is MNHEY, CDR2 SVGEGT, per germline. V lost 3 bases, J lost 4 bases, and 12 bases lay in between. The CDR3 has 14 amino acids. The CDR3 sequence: CASSYGVRFTEAFF. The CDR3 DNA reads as TGTGCCAGCAGTTATGGGGTTAGGTTCACTGAAGCTTTCTTT.

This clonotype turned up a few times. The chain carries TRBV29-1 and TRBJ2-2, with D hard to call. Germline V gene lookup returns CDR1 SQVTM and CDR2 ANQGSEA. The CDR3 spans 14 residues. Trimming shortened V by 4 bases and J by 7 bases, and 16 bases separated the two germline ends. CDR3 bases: TGCAGCGTTGCAGTCCTTGAAACTGTCGGGGAGCTGTTTTTT. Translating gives CSVAVLETVGELFF.

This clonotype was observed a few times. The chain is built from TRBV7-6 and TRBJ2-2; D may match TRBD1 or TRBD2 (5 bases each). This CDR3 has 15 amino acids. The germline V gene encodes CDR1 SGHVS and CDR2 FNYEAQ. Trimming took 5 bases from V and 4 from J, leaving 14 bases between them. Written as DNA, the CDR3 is TGTGCCAGCAGCCGGGACCCAGTGTCCACCGGGGAGCTGTTTTTT. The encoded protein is CASSRDPVSTGELFF.

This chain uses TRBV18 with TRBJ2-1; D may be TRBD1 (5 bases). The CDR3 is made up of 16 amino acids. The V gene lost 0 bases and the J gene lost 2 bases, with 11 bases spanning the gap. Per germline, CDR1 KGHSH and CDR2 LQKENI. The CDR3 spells CASSPPPRVAYNEQFF. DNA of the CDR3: TGTGCCAGCTCACCACCGCCCAGGGTCGCCTACAATGAGCAGTTCTTC.

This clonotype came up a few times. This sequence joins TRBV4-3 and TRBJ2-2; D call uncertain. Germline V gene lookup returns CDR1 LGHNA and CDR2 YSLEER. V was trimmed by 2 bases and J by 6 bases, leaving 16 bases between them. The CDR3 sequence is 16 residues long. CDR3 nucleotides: TGCGCCAGCAGCCAATCTTTAACACATGGGCCCGGGGAGCTGTTTTTT. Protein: CASSQSLTHGPGELFF.

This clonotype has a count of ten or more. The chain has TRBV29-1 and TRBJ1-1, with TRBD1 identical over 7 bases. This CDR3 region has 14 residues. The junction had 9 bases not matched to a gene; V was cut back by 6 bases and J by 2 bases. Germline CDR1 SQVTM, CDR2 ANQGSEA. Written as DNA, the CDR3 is TGCAGCGTAGCCGGGACAGAACTTAACACTGAAGCTTTCTTT. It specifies CSVAGTELNTEAFF.

CDR3 in amino acids: CASSLERGLSTDTQYF. Written as DNA, the CDR3 is TGCGCCAGCAGCTTGGAAAGGGGGCTATCCACAGATACGCAGTATTTT. The chain has TRBV5-1 and TRBJ2-3, with 7 bases that match TRBD1. The length of the CDR3 is 16 residues. Germline CDR1 and CDR2: SGHRS and YFSETQ. Unmatched junction bases numbered 6, after V lost 0 bases and J lost 2 bases. Full variable domain (outside the CDR3, taken from reference TRBV5-1 and TRBJ2-3): KAGVTQTPRYLIKTRGQQVTLSCSPISGHRSVSWYQQTPGQGLQFLFEYFSETQRNKGNFPGRFSGRQFSNSRSEMNVSTLELGDSALYLCASSLERGLSTDTQYFGPGTRLTVL.

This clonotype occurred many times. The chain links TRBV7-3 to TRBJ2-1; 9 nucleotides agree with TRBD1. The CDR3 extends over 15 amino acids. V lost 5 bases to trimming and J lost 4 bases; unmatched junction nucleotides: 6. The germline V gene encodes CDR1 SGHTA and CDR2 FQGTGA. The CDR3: CASSIDRGGYNEQFF. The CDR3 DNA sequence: TGTGCCAGCAGCATAGACAGGGGGGGGTACAATGAGCAGTTCTTC. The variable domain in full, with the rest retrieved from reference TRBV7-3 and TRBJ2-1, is GAGVSQTPSNKVTEKGKYVELRCDPISGHTALYWYRQSLGQGPEFLIYFQGTGAADDSGLPNDRFFAVRPEGSVSTLKIQRTERGDSAVYLCASSIDRGGYNEQFFGPGTRLTVL.

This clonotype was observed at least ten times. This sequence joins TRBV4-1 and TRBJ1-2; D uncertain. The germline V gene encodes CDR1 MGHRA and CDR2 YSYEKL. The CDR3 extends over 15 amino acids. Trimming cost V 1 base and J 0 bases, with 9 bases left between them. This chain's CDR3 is CASSQVSGTNYGYTF. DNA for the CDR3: TGCGCCAGCAGCCAAGTTTCCGGCACTAACTATGGCTACACCTTC.

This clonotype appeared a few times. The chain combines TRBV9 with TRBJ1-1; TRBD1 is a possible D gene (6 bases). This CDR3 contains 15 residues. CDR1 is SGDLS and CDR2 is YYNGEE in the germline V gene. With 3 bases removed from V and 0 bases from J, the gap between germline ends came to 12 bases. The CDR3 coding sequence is TGTGCCAGCAGCGCAACGGGACACATGAACACTGAAGCTTTCTTT. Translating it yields CASSATGHMNTEAFF.

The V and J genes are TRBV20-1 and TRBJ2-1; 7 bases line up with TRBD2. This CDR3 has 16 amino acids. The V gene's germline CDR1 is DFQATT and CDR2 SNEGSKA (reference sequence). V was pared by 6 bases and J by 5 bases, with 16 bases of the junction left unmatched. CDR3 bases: TGCAGTGCCATAAAGGGGCCAAGCGGGGTTCACAATGAGCAGTTCTTC. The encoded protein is CSAIKGPSGVHNEQFF.

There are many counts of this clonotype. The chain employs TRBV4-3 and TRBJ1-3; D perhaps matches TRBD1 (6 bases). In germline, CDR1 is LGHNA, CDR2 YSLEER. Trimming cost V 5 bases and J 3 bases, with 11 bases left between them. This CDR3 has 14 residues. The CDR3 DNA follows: TGCGCCAGCAGCTCCTGGACAGATGGAAACACCATATATTTT. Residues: CASSSWTDGNTIYF.

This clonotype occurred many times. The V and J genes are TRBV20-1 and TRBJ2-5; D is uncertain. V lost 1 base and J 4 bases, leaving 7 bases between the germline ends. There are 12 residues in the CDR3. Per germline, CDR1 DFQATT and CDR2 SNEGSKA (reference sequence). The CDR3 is CSARVGSETQYF. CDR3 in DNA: TGCAGTGCTAGAGTGGGCTCAGAGACCCAGTACTTC.

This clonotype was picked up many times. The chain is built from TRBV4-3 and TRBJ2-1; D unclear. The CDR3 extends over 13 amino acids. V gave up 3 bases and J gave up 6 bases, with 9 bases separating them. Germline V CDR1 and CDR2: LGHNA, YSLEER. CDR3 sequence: CASSHAQSNEQFF. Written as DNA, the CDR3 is TGCGCCAGCAGCCACGCCCAGAGCAATGAGCAGTTCTTC.

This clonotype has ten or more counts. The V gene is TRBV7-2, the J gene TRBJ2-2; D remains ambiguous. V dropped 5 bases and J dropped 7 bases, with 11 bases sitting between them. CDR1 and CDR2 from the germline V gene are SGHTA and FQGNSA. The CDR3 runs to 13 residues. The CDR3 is CASSLSRHGELFF. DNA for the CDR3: TGTGCCAGCAGCCTAAGCCGTCACGGGGAGCTGTTTTTT.

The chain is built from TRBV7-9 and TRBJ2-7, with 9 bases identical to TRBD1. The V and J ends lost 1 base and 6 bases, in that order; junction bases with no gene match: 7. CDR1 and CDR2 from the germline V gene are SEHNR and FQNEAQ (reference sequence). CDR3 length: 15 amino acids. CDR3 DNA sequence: TGTGCCAGCAGCTTAGTTTGGACAGGGGTTTCCGAGCAGTACTTC. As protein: CASSLVWTGVSEQYF.

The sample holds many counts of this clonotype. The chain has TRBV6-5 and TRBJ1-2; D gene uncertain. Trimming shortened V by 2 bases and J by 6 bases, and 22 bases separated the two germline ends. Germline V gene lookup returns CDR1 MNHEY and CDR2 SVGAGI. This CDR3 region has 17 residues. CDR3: CASSYTPTSQGPHGYTF. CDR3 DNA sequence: TGTGCCAGCAGTTACACCCCCACAAGCCAAGGGCCTCATGGCTACACCTTC.

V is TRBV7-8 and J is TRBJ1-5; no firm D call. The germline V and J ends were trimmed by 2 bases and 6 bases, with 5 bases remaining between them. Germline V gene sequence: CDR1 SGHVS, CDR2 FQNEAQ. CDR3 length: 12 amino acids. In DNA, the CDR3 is TGTGCCAGCAGCTTACATGCTCAGCCCCAGCATTTT. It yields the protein CASSLHAQPQHF.

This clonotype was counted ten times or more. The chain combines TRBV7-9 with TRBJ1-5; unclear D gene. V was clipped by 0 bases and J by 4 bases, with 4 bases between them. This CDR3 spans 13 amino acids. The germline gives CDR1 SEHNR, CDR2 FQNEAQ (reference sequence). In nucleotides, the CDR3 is TGTGCCAGCAGCTTAGCCCCGAATCAGCCCCAGCATTTT. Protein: CASSLAPNQPQHF.

The CDR3 spells CASTPDRAGHYGYTF. The DNA of the CDR3 is TGTGCCAGCACCCCTGACCGGGCAGGTCACTATGGCTACACCTTC. This chain joins TRBV12-3 or TRBV12-4 and TRBJ1-2; no reliable D call. V was trimmed by 7 bases and J by 3 bases, leaving 18 bases between them. CDR3 length: 15 residues.

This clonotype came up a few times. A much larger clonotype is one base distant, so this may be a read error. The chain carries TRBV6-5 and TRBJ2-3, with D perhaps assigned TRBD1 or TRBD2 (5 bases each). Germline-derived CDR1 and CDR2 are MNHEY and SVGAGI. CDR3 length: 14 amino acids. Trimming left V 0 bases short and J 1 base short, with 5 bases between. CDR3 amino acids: CASSYSGGTDTQYF. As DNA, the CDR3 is TGTGCCAGCAGTTACTCGGGGGGCACAGATACGCAGTATTTT.

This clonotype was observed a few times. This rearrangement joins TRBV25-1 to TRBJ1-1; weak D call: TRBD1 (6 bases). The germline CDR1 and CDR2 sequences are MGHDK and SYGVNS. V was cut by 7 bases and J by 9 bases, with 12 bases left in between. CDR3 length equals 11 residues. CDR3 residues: CASMGGRKAFF. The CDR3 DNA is TGTGCCAGCATGGGGGGGCGCAAAGCTTTCTTT.